The T cell receptor beta chain described here comes from a study of cytomegalovirus exposure and HLA in healthy donors. PCR employed 60 Vbeta and 13 Jbeta primers. Clones were read by immunoSEQ multiplex PCR, and TCRdb kept only the in-frame ones, dropping some. Of more than 85,000 clones listed, 70% to 80% are singletons. About this clone: Its antigen is unidentified.

Study results and caveats: Upon later analysis, TCR association rates were observed to vary by HLA locus, being highest for DRB1 and lowest for HLA-C.

The V gene lost 6 bases and the J gene lost 2 bases, with 17 bases spanning the gap. There are 15 residues in the CDR3. Germline V gene data show CDR1 as KGHSH and CDR2 as LQKENI. The rearrangement uses TRBV18 and TRBJ2-7; perhaps TRBD2 as D (5 bases). What was sequenced was PBMCs. The TCR comes from a female donor in good health and CMV-seronegative. This chain's CDR3 is CASSRTAMGTYEQYF. The DNA of the CDR3 is TGTGCCAGCTCCCGGACTGCGATGGGAACCTACGAGCAGTACTTC.